Listed below are T cell receptor beta chains from one sample, sequenced in a study of blood T cell repertoires in COVID-19. TCRdb's copy holds only in-frame clones and misses some; the assay was immunoSEQ multiplex PCR. The data show under 150,000 clones, with about 79% seen just once and 3.5% to 5% held by the top ten. Sequencing was done on a sample of peripheral blood. These receptors were obtained from a woman aged 80 or over with active or convalescent COVID-19. Both conserved end residues are part of each CDR3. The order of the fields is V gene, clone size, D gene, J gene, CDR3 protein, CDR3 DNA. The D gene is left open where the match is weak. Clone size appears in some rows only: once, few, many, or a class for an expanded clone.

v_call: TRBV15; clone_size: .; d_call: TRBD1; j_call: TRBJ2-1; cdr3_aa: CATGQGAVDEQFF; cdr3_nt: TGTGCCACAGGACAGGGGGCGGTTGATGAGCAGTTCTTC
v_call: TRBV28; clone_size: .; d_call: .; j_call: TRBJ1-6; cdr3_aa: CASSPRTRLHF; cdr3_nt: TGTGCCAGCAGCCCCCGGACTAGGCTCCACTTT
v_call: TRBV19; clone_size: few; d_call: TRBD1; j_call: TRBJ1-2; cdr3_aa: CASSMGTGDGYTF; cdr3_nt: TGTGCCAGTAGTATGGGGACAGGGGATGGCTACACCTTC
v_call: TRBV5-5; clone_size: .; d_call: .; j_call: TRBJ1-5; cdr3_aa: CASSPGSLEPQHF; cdr3_nt: TGTGCCAGCAGCCCAGGGTCATTGGAGCCCCAGCATTTT
v_call: TRBV5-1; clone_size: .; d_call: .; j_call: TRBJ2-3; cdr3_aa: CASSYTTNPDTQYF; cdr3_nt: TGCGCCAGCAGCTATACGACAAACCCAGATACGCAGTATTTT
v_call: TRBV18; clone_size: .; d_call: TRBD1; j_call: TRBJ1-1; cdr3_aa: CASSRPRGLNTEAFF; cdr3_nt: TGTGCCAGCTCACGCCCCAGGGGGCTGAACACTGAAGCTTTCTTT
v_call: TRBV5-1; clone_size: .; d_call: .; j_call: TRBJ2-2; cdr3_aa: CASSVLQGGTGELFF; cdr3_nt: TGCGCCAGCAGCGTCTTACAGGGCGGCACCGGGGAGCTGTTTTTT
v_call: TRBV9; clone_size: .; d_call: .; j_call: TRBJ1-2; cdr3_aa: CASSVDPPGGAVHHGYTF; cdr3_nt: TGTGCCAGCAGCGTAGATCCCCCGGGGGGCGCGGTTCACCATGGCTACACCTTC
v_call: TRBV11-2; clone_size: .; d_call: .; j_call: TRBJ1-2; cdr3_aa: CASSPVSYGYTF; cdr3_nt: TGTGCCAGCAGCCCTGTGAGCTATGGCTACACCTTC
v_call: TRBV19; clone_size: once; d_call: .; j_call: TRBJ1-1; cdr3_aa: CASSPVGNTEAFF; cdr3_nt: TGTGCCAGTAGTCCGGTTGGGAACACTGAAGCTTTCTTT
v_call: TRBV3-1/TRBV3-2; clone_size: .; d_call: .; j_call: TRBJ1-1; cdr3_aa: CASSLSLGQGPAFF; cdr3_nt: TGTGCCAGCAGCCTCTCACTGGGGCAGGGGCCGGCTTTCTTT
v_call: TRBV6-4; clone_size: .; d_call: .; j_call: TRBJ1-4; cdr3_aa: CASSAEAGAEKLFF; cdr3_nt: TGTGCCAGCAGCGCCGAAGCGGGGGCGGAAAAACTGTTTTTT
v_call: TRBV9; clone_size: .; d_call: TRBD1; j_call: TRBJ1-6; cdr3_aa: CASSSTGVGNSPLHF; cdr3_nt: TGTGCCAGCAGCTCCACAGGGGTCGGTAATTCACCCCTCCACTTT
v_call: TRBV5-1; clone_size: few; d_call: .; j_call: TRBJ2-7; cdr3_aa: CASSNSGQPYEQYF; cdr3_nt: TGCGCCAGCAGCAACTCTGGACAGCCCTACGAGCAGTACTTC
v_call: TRBV11-2; clone_size: .; d_call: TRBD1; j_call: TRBJ2-1; cdr3_aa: CASSLGAGTGSSYNEQFF; cdr3_nt: TGTGCCAGCAGCTTGGGAGCGGGGACAGGGAGCTCCTACAATGAGCAGTTCTTC
v_call: TRBV19; clone_size: .; d_call: TRBD1; j_call: TRBJ1-1; cdr3_aa: CASSSTGGTTEAFF; cdr3_nt: TGTGCCAGTAGCAGTACAGGGGGCACCACTGAAGCTTTCTTT
v_call: TRBV7-2; clone_size: .; d_call: .; j_call: TRBJ2-2; cdr3_aa: CASSVLAPTRGTGELFF; cdr3_nt: TGTGCCAGCAGCGTTCTAGCGCCCACGAGGGGTACCGGGGAGCTGTTTTTT
v_call: TRBV5-6; clone_size: .; d_call: TRBD1; j_call: TRBJ1-6; cdr3_aa: CASSLAAQGARSPLHF; cdr3_nt: TGTGCCAGCAGCTTGGCCGCCCAGGGGGCAAGGTCACCCCTCCACTTT
v_call: TRBV6-5; clone_size: .; d_call: .; j_call: TRBJ1-2; cdr3_aa: CASNIDKNYGYTF; cdr3_nt: TGTGCCAGCAACATCGACAAAAACTATGGCTACACCTTC
v_call: TRBV12-5; clone_size: .; d_call: TRBD1; j_call: TRBJ1-6; cdr3_aa: CASATYRGGNSPLHF; cdr3_nt: TGTGCTAGTGCCACATACAGGGGAGGAAATTCACCCCTCCACTTT
v_call: TRBV27; clone_size: few; d_call: .; j_call: TRBJ2-7; cdr3_aa: CASSPGTYEQYF; cdr3_nt: TGTGCCAGCAGTCCCGGGACCTACGAGCAGTACTTC
v_call: TRBV20-1; clone_size: .; d_call: TRBD1; j_call: TRBJ1-2; cdr3_aa: CSASKGQVGGYGYTF; cdr3_nt: TGCAGTGCTAGTAAGGGACAGGTGGGGGGCTATGGCTACACCTTC
v_call: TRBV5-4; clone_size: .; d_call: .; j_call: TRBJ1-5; cdr3_aa: CASSFAGNQPQHF; cdr3_nt: TGTGCCAGCAGCTTCGCGGGGAATCAGCCCCAGCATTTT
v_call: TRBV9; clone_size: .; d_call: .; j_call: TRBJ1-1; cdr3_aa: CASSVGTWNTEAFF; cdr3_nt: TGTGCCAGCAGCGTAGGGACATGGAACACTGAAGCTTTCTTT
v_call: TRBV27; clone_size: .; d_call: TRBD1; j_call: TRBJ1-6; cdr3_aa: CASRGPGQGVSPLHF; cdr3_nt: TGTGCCAGCAGGGGTCCGGGACAGGGTGTTTCACCCCTCCACTTT
v_call: TRBV12-3/TRBV12-4; clone_size: .; d_call: .; j_call: TRBJ1-1; cdr3_aa: CASTRTNTEAFF; cdr3_nt: TGTGCCAGCACCCGGACTAACACTGAAGCTTTCTTT
v_call: TRBV30; clone_size: few; d_call: .; j_call: TRBJ1-2; cdr3_aa: CAWSALVGDGYTF; cdr3_nt: TGTGCCTGGAGCGCCCTAGTAGGAGATGGCTACACCTTC
v_call: TRBV12-3/TRBV12-4; clone_size: .; d_call: .; j_call: TRBJ1-5; cdr3_aa: CASRQGSFQPQHF; cdr3_nt: TGTGCCAGCAGACAAGGGAGTTTTCAGCCCCAGCATTTT
v_call: TRBV3-1/TRBV3-2; clone_size: .; d_call: .; j_call: TRBJ2-7; cdr3_aa: CASSRHGSSYEQYF; cdr3_nt: TGTGCCAGCAGCCGACACGGCAGCTCCTACGAGCAGTACTTC
v_call: TRBV5-1; clone_size: .; d_call: .; j_call: TRBJ1-3; cdr3_aa: CASSRGDSGNTIYF; cdr3_nt: TGCGCCAGCAGCCGGGGGGACTCTGGAAACACCATATATTTT
v_call: TRBV5-1; clone_size: few; d_call: .; j_call: TRBJ2-3; cdr3_aa: CASSLEQLDTQYF; cdr3_nt: TGCGCCAGCAGCTTGGAACAATTAGATACGCAGTATTTT
v_call: TRBV4-1; clone_size: .; d_call: TRBD1; j_call: TRBJ1-5; cdr3_aa: CASSPDGQGFNSNQPQHF; cdr3_nt: TGCGCCAGCAGCCCCGATGGACAGGGCTTTAATAGCAATCAGCCCCAGCATTTT
v_call: TRBV27; clone_size: .; d_call: TRBD1; j_call: TRBJ2-7; cdr3_aa: CASRGQGAHEQYF; cdr3_nt: TGTGCCAGCAGGGGACAGGGGGCCCACGAGCAGTACTTC
v_call: TRBV18; clone_size: .; d_call: TRBD2; j_call: TRBJ2-3; cdr3_aa: CASSPGTSGSTDTQYF; cdr3_nt: TGTGCCAGCTCACCGGGGACTAGCGGGAGCACAGATACGCAGTATTTT
v_call: TRBV6-5; clone_size: .; d_call: .; j_call: TRBJ2-2; cdr3_aa: CASRSVTNTGELFF; cdr3_nt: TGTGCCAGCAGGTCGGTAACGAACACCGGGGAGCTGTTTTTT
v_call: TRBV7-2; clone_size: .; d_call: .; j_call: TRBJ2-3; cdr3_aa: CASSPRRGQQDTQYF; cdr3_nt: TGTGCCAGCAGCCCCCGGAGGGGGCAACAAGATACGCAGTATTTT
v_call: TRBV6-5; clone_size: few; d_call: .; j_call: TRBJ1-5; cdr3_aa: CATLGGGNQPQHF; cdr3_nt: TGTGCCACCCTGGGGGGGGGCAATCAGCCCCAGCATTTT
v_call: TRBV4-1; clone_size: .; d_call: TRBD1; j_call: TRBJ1-3; cdr3_aa: CASSRDRGSGNTIYF; cdr3_nt: TGCGCCAGCAGCCGAGACAGGGGATCTGGAAACACCATATATTTT
v_call: TRBV27; clone_size: many; d_call: TRBD2; j_call: TRBJ2-5; cdr3_aa: CASSLYQTSKETQYF; cdr3_nt: TGTGCCAGCAGTCTCTACCAGACTAGCAAGGAGACCCAGTACTTC
v_call: TRBV11-1; clone_size: once; d_call: TRBD1; j_call: TRBJ1-5; cdr3_aa: CASSLAWDSVIKHF; cdr3_nt: TGTGCCAGCAGCTTAGCGTGGGACAGCGTTATCAAGCATTTT
v_call: TRBV6-5; clone_size: .; d_call: TRBD2; j_call: TRBJ2-1; cdr3_aa: CASNPSGVYNEQFF; cdr3_nt: TGTGCCAGCAACCCTAGCGGGGTATACAATGAGCAGTTCTTC
v_call: TRBV6-1; clone_size: few; d_call: .; j_call: TRBJ1-5; cdr3_aa: CASSANWDTSNQPQHF; cdr3_nt: TGTGCCAGCAGTGCTAACTGGGACACCAGCAATCAGCCCCAGCATTTT
v_call: TRBV9; clone_size: once; d_call: .; j_call: TRBJ1-1; cdr3_aa: CASSAGTPAIEAFF; cdr3_nt: TGTGCCAGCAGCGCCGGGACACCAGCTATTGAAGCTTTCTTT
v_call: TRBV7-3; clone_size: .; d_call: .; j_call: TRBJ1-1; cdr3_aa: CASSLTPGITEAFF; cdr3_nt: TGTGCCAGCAGCTTAACCCCAGGGATCACTGAAGCTTTCTTT
v_call: TRBV5-1; clone_size: .; d_call: .; j_call: TRBJ1-3; cdr3_aa: CASSRGGGQASSGNTIYF; cdr3_nt: TGCGCCAGCAGCCGCGGGGGCGGCCAAGCGAGCTCTGGAAACACCATATATTTT
v_call: TRBV15; clone_size: .; d_call: .; j_call: TRBJ1-1; cdr3_aa: CATSRDTLNTEAFF; cdr3_nt: TGTGCCACCAGCAGAGACACATTAAACACTGAAGCTTTCTTT
v_call: TRBV19; clone_size: .; d_call: .; j_call: TRBJ2-5; cdr3_aa: CASSMGHQETQYF; cdr3_nt: TGTGCCAGTAGTATGGGACATCAGGAGACCCAGTACTTC
v_call: TRBV5-4; clone_size: .; d_call: .; j_call: TRBJ2-1; cdr3_aa: CASSLVPGYNEQFF; cdr3_nt: TGTGCCAGCAGCCTGGTACCGGGATACAATGAGCAGTTCTTC
v_call: TRBV5-4; clone_size: .; d_call: TRBD2; j_call: TRBJ2-1; cdr3_aa: CASSRASGGNNEQFF; cdr3_nt: TGTGCCAGCAGCAGGGCTAGCGGGGGTAACAATGAGCAGTTCTTC
v_call: TRBV7-8; clone_size: few; d_call: TRBD1; j_call: TRBJ1-1; cdr3_aa: CASSSQGAEAFF; cdr3_nt: TGTGCCAGCAGCTCACAGGGGGCTGAAGCTTTCTTT
v_call: TRBV25-1; clone_size: once; d_call: TRBD1; j_call: TRBJ2-5; cdr3_aa: CASSTQGVLMETQYF; cdr3_nt: TGTGCCAGCAGTACCCAGGGGGTATTGATGGAGACCCAGTACTTC
v_call: TRBV9; clone_size: .; d_call: TRBD1; j_call: TRBJ1-6; cdr3_aa: CASSVAGQSNSPLHF; cdr3_nt: TGTGCCAGCAGCGTAGCGGGACAGTCTAATTCACCCCTCCACTTT
v_call: TRBV3-1/TRBV3-2; clone_size: .; d_call: TRBD1; j_call: TRBJ2-5; cdr3_aa: CASSARDRGLQETQYF; cdr3_nt: TGTGCCAGCAGCGCCCGGGACAGGGGACTTCAAGAGACCCAGTACTTC
v_call: TRBV5-8; clone_size: .; d_call: .; j_call: TRBJ1-4; cdr3_aa: CASSNRLSGNEKLFF; cdr3_nt: TGTGCCAGCAGCAACCGGCTGTCGGGTAATGAAAAACTGTTTTTT
v_call: TRBV28; clone_size: once; d_call: TRBD1; j_call: TRBJ1-2; cdr3_aa: CASSQPSPDRVYYGYTF; cdr3_nt: TGTGCCAGCAGCCAACCTTCCCCTGACAGGGTATACTATGGCTACACCTTC
v_call: TRBV5-1; clone_size: .; d_call: .; j_call: TRBJ1-1; cdr3_aa: CASSTYEGTEAFF; cdr3_nt: TGCGCCAGCAGCACTTACGAGGGCACTGAAGCTTTCTTT
v_call: TRBV19; clone_size: .; d_call: TRBD1; j_call: TRBJ2-5; cdr3_aa: CASSMRQGLQETQYF; cdr3_nt: TGTGCCAGTAGTATGAGACAGGGATTGCAAGAGACCCAGTACTTC
v_call: TRBV19; clone_size: .; d_call: .; j_call: TRBJ1-2; cdr3_aa: CASSEYRDYGYTF; cdr3_nt: TGTGCCAGTAGTGAATACAGGGACTATGGCTACACCTTC
v_call: TRBV7-8; clone_size: .; d_call: .; j_call: TRBJ1-5; cdr3_aa: CASSLATGLGQPQHF; cdr3_nt: TGTGCCAGCAGCTTAGCCACAGGGCTTGGGCAGCCCCAGCATTTT